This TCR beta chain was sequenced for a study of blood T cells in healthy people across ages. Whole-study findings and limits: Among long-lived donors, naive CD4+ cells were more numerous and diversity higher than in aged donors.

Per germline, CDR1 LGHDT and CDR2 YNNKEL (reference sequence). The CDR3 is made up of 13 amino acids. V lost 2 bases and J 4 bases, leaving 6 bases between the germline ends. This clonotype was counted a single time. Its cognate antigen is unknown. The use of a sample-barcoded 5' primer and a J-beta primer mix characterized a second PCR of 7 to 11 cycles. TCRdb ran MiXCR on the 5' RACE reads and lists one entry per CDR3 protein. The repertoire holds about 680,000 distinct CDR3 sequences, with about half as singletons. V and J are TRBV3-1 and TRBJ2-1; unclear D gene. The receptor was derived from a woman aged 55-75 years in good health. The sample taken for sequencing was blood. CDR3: CASSQTLYNEQFF. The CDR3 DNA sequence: TGTGCCAGCAGCCAAACCCTATACAATGAGCAGTTCTTC.